Listed below are T cell receptor beta chains from one sample, sequenced in a study of shared clonotypes between healthy human individuals. Sequencing used immunoSEQ multiplex PCR; TCRdb keeps in-frame clones, though not all of them. Among some 300,000 clones, less than 85% were seen once, and the ten largest hold under 11%. The source material was memory CD4+ T cells sorted from blood. The source of these receptors is a man aged 25-45 years in good health. CDR3s include the opening cysteine and the closing phenylalanine or tryptophan. Each record gives: V gene, clone size, D gene, J gene, CDR3 protein, CDR3 DNA. D genes are given only for firm matches. The size of a clone is reported for some rows only, either as once, few or many, or as a class for expanded clones.

v_call: TRBV7-9
clone_size: -
d_call: TRBD2
j_call: TRBJ2-7
cdr3_aa: CASSLEAGAHEQYF
cdr3_nt: TGTGCCAGCAGCTTAGAAGCGGGAGCACACGAGCAGTACTTC

v_call: TRBV6-5
clone_size: many
d_call: -
j_call: TRBJ2-7
cdr3_aa: CATQGSSYEQYF
cdr3_nt: TGTGCCACTCAGGGGTCTTCCTACGAGCAGTACTTC

v_call: TRBV7-8
clone_size: -
d_call: -
j_call: TRBJ2-1
cdr3_aa: CASSFPTALAYNEQFF
cdr3_nt: TGTGCCAGCAGCTTCCCTACCGCCCTAGCGTACAATGAGCAGTTCTTC

v_call: TRBV9
clone_size: -
d_call: TRBD2
j_call: TRBJ2-5
cdr3_aa: CASSSRSGSLETQYF
cdr3_nt: TGTGCCAGCAGCTCACGTAGCGGGAGTTTAGAGACCCAGTACTTC

v_call: TRBV27
clone_size: -
d_call: -
j_call: TRBJ1-1
cdr3_aa: CASSLRTENTEAFF
cdr3_nt: TGTGCCAGCAGTTTACGGACAGAGAACACTGAAGCTTTCTTT

v_call: TRBV6-5
clone_size: -
d_call: -
j_call: TRBJ2-3
cdr3_aa: CASSYSGGIGTDTQYF
cdr3_nt: TGTGCCAGCAGTTACTCTGGCGGCATTGGCACAGATACGCAGTATTTT

v_call: TRBV7-2
clone_size: -
d_call: -
j_call: TRBJ2-3
cdr3_aa: CASSLDRRSGGTQYF
cdr3_nt: TGTGCCAGCAGCTTAGATCGTAGGAGCGGAGGTACGCAGTATTTT

v_call: TRBV4-3
clone_size: -
d_call: -
j_call: TRBJ2-3
cdr3_aa: CASSQRLAAADTQYF
cdr3_nt: TGCGCCAGCAGCCAAAGGTTGGCGGCCGCAGATACGCAGTATTTT

v_call: TRBV2
clone_size: once
d_call: TRBD2
j_call: TRBJ2-7
cdr3_aa: CASSAGTSGYEQYF
cdr3_nt: TGTGCCAGCAGCGCCGGGACTAGCGGCTACGAGCAGTACTTC

v_call: TRBV4-1
clone_size: -
d_call: -
j_call: TRBJ2-2
cdr3_aa: CASSQAPPPVGELFF
cdr3_nt: TGCGCCAGCAGCCAAGCGCCCCCCCCGGTCGGGGAGCTGTTTTTT

v_call: TRBV2
clone_size: once
d_call: TRBD2
j_call: TRBJ2-3
cdr3_aa: CASIRTSGSAADTQYF
cdr3_nt: TGTGCCAGCATCAGGACTAGCGGGAGTGCCGCAGATACGCAGTATTTT

v_call: TRBV2
clone_size: many
d_call: TRBD2
j_call: TRBJ2-1
cdr3_aa: CASNGAGNSYNEQFF
cdr3_nt: TGTGCCAGCAATGGAGCGGGAAACTCCTACAATGAGCAGTTCTTC

v_call: TRBV28
clone_size: -
d_call: -
j_call: TRBJ1-5
cdr3_aa: CASRAAPQPQHF
cdr3_nt: TGTGCCAGCAGAGCGGCTCCTCAGCCCCAGCATTTT

v_call: TRBV11-2
clone_size: -
d_call: TRBD1
j_call: TRBJ2-5
cdr3_aa: CASSLDAGTALGTQYF
cdr3_nt: TGTGCCAGCAGCTTAGATGCCGGGACAGCCCTTGGAACCCAGTACTTC

v_call: TRBV5-4
clone_size: -
d_call: TRBD1
j_call: TRBJ2-7
cdr3_aa: CASSSGQTPASYEQYF
cdr3_nt: TGTGCCAGCAGCTCGGGACAGACTCCGGCCTCCTACGAGCAGTACTTC

v_call: TRBV5-1
clone_size: -
d_call: -
j_call: TRBJ2-5
cdr3_aa: CASRRSGHEETQYF
cdr3_nt: TGCGCCAGCAGGCGTAGCGGCCACGAAGAGACCCAGTACTTC

v_call: TRBV7-6
clone_size: -
d_call: -
j_call: TRBJ1-5
cdr3_aa: CASSPGPTQNQPQHF
cdr3_nt: TGTGCCAGCAGCCCGGGACCGACCCAAAATCAGCCCCAGCATTTT

v_call: TRBV7-2
clone_size: -
d_call: -
j_call: TRBJ2-2
cdr3_aa: CASSRLLTGELFF
cdr3_nt: TGTGCCAGCAGCCGACTGCTCACCGGGGAGCTGTTTTTT

v_call: TRBV7-2
clone_size: -
d_call: -
j_call: TRBJ2-7
cdr3_aa: CASSLATGYEQYF
cdr3_nt: TGTGCCAGCAGCTTAGCCACAGGCTACGAGCAGTACTTC

v_call: TRBV18
clone_size: many
d_call: -
j_call: TRBJ1-1
cdr3_aa: CASSPKQGGEAFF
cdr3_nt: TGTGCCAGCTCACCAAAACAGGGTGGTGAAGCTTTCTTT

v_call: TRBV30
clone_size: -
d_call: -
j_call: TRBJ1-3
cdr3_aa: CAWSVKASGNTIYF
cdr3_nt: TGTGCCTGGAGTGTAAAAGCTTCTGGAAACACCATATATTTT

v_call: TRBV7-8
clone_size: -
d_call: -
j_call: TRBJ1-5
cdr3_aa: CASAHGSNQPQHF
cdr3_nt: TGTGCCAGCGCCCATGGATCCAATCAGCCCCAGCATTTT

v_call: TRBV5-1
clone_size: -
d_call: -
j_call: TRBJ2-4
cdr3_aa: CASSLYRENIQYF
cdr3_nt: TGCGCCAGCAGCTTATATAGGGAAAACATTCAGTACTTC

v_call: TRBV6-6
clone_size: -
d_call: -
j_call: TRBJ1-3
cdr3_aa: CASSLGGSGNTIYF
cdr3_nt: TGTGCCAGCAGCCTCGGGGGCTCTGGAAACACCATATATTTT

v_call: TRBV11-2
clone_size: -
d_call: TRBD1
j_call: TRBJ2-7
cdr3_aa: CASSLTGGSNEQYF
cdr3_nt: TGTGCCAGCAGCTTGACAGGGGGGTCCAACGAGCAGTACTTC

v_call: TRBV23-1
clone_size: -
d_call: -
j_call: TRBJ2-3
cdr3_aa: CASSHRPRDTDTQYF
cdr3_nt: TGCGCCAGCAGTCATCGTCCCCGAGACACAGATACGCAGTATTTT

v_call: TRBV6-1
clone_size: -
d_call: -
j_call: TRBJ1-5
cdr3_aa: CASSEIIWGDSNQPQHF
cdr3_nt: TGTGCCAGCAGTGAAATAATTTGGGGGGATAGCAATCAGCCCCAGCATTTT

v_call: TRBV7-3
clone_size: -
d_call: -
j_call: TRBJ2-5
cdr3_aa: CASSPRGQLQETQYF
cdr3_nt: TGTGCCAGCAGCCCCCGTGGACAGCTACAAGAGACCCAGTACTTC